One and the same sample provided the 16 T cell receptor beta chains below, sequenced in a study of T cells in Graves' hyperthyroidism and ophthalmopathy. RNA transcripts yielded amplified TCR beta CDR3 regions. A set of HTBI primers served as the primers for a first-round RT-PCR of the TCR CDR3. Each CDR3 protein is one row after TCRdb ran MiXCR on the multiplex PCR reads. The data contain 360,000 or so distinct CDR3 sequences, over 15% of them seen just once; the ten biggest clones take up around 16%. Sequencing was done on a sample of blood. The receptors derive from a woman aged 40-49 years with Graves' ophthalmopathy.

There are many counts of this clonotype. The V call is TRBV28, the J call TRBJ2-4, with D possibly matching TRBD2 (6 bases). Germline loops: CDR1 MDHEN, CDR2 SYDVKM. Deletions cut 8 bases from V and 4 bases from J, with 12 bases between. The CDR3 has 13 residues. The CDR3 region is CASHPAGKNIQYF. The DNA of the CDR3 is TGTGCCAGCCATCCTGCGGGGAAAAACATTCAGTACTTC.

This clonotype was counted many times. The chain employs TRBV4-1 and TRBJ1-1, with a tentative D call TRBD1 (5 bases). This CDR3 is 15 amino acids long. V gave up 0 bases and J gave up 9 bases, with 17 bases separating them. Germline CDR1 MGHRA, CDR2 YSYEKL. CDR3 residues: CASSQDYPTAGQAFF. CDR3 nucleotide sequence: TGCGCCAGCAGCCAAGATTATCCCACAGCGGGGCAAGCTTTCTTT.

In this sample, this clonotype turned up many times. The rearrangement uses TRBV25-1 and TRBJ2-7; possible D gene TRBD2, 6 bases. The CDR3 loop spans 15 amino acids. Germline V CDR1 and CDR2: MGHDK, SYGVNS. The V gene lost 0 bases and the J gene lost 5 bases, with 14 bases spanning the gap. The CDR3 reads CASSEYATGVDEQYF. The CDR3, as DNA: TGTGCCAGCAGTGAATATGCAACGGGAGTCGACGAGCAGTACTTC.

The sample holds many counts of this clonotype. The chain is built from TRBV6-5 and TRBJ1-1, with D perhaps TRBD1 (6 bases). The germline V and J ends were trimmed by 6 bases and 11 bases, with 13 bases remaining between them. The CDR3 runs 11 residues. The V gene's germline CDR1 is MNHEY and CDR2 SVGAGI. The CDR3 region is CASRWRDKAFF. The DNA of the CDR3 is TGTGCCAGCAGGTGGAGGGACAAGGCTTTCTTT.

This clonotype was detected ten times or more. This chain uses TRBV19 with TRBJ1-1; D unclear. From germline, CDR1 is LNHDA and CDR2 SQIVND (reference sequence). CDR3 length equals 14 residues. V shed 3 bases and J shed 5 bases, with 13 bases lying between them. The CDR3 DNA reads as TGTGCCAGTAGTATCTTCGCGAGGACGACTGAAGCTTTCTTT. Amino acid sequence: CASSIFARTTEAFF.

This clonotype has a count of ten or more. The rearrangement joins TRBV7-8 to TRBJ1-2; 9 positions match TRBD1. Germline CDR1 reads SGHVS; CDR2 reads FQNEAQ. After removal of 1 base from V and 4 bases from J, the junction contained 10 bases not matched to a gene. CDR3 length equals 17 residues. The CDR3 region has the DNA TGTGCCAGCAGCTTAGAACGGACAGGGGCTATTATCTATGGCTACACCTTC. Translation gives CASSLERTGAIIYGYTF.

Remarks on this clonotype: Since a much larger clone is just one base distant, this may be a read error. The chain couples TRBV27 to TRBJ2-7; a weak D match, TRBD2 (6 bases). The CDR3 consists of 13 residues. Trimming cost V 8 bases and J 3 bases, with 14 bases left between them. In germline, CDR1 is MNHEY, CDR2 SMNVEV (reference sequence). This CDR3 is CASGWGVGYEQYF. The CDR3 nucleotides are TGTGCCAGCGGTTGGGGGGTAGGCTACGAGCAGTACTTC.

This clonotype was recorded a few times. The rearrangement links TRBV20-1 to TRBJ2-4; maybe TRBD1 (6 bases). V lost 6 bases, J lost 7 bases, and 16 bases lay in between. Germline V gene data show CDR1 as DFQATT and CDR2 as SNEGSKA (reference sequence). This CDR3 is built from 13 residues. The CDR3: CSAAAQGRNIQYF. The CDR3 DNA follows: TGCAGTGCCGCAGCACAGGGTCGGAACATTCAGTACTTC.

The chain uses TRBV4-1 and TRBJ2-5, with TRBD2 matching 7 bases. This CDR3 has 14 amino acids. With 0 bases clipped from V and 7 bases from J, the junction kept 5 bases outside the gene matches. Germline loops: CDR1 MGHRA, CDR2 YSYEKL. The CDR3 DNA reads as TGCGCCAGCAGCCAAGATCCGGGGGGTAGGACCCAGTACTTC. Translated, it gives CASSQDPGGRTQYF.

This clonotype was picked up many times. The chain couples TRBV25-1 to TRBJ2-5; 7 bases are shared with TRBD1. Losses at the gene ends were 6 bases for V and 5 bases for J; bases not matched to a gene: 6. From germline, CDR1 is MGHDK and CDR2 SYGVNS. There are 13 residues in the CDR3. CDR3 in amino acids: CASRDRARETQYF. The CDR3 coding sequence is TGTGCCAGCAGAGACAGGGCGCGGGAGACCCAGTACTTC.

The chain employs TRBV7-2 and TRBJ2-5, with D perhaps TRBD1 or TRBD2 (5 bases each). Germline V lookup: CDR1 SGHTA, CDR2 FQGNSA. CDR3 size: 15 residues. The germline V and J ends were trimmed by 2 bases and 2 bases, with 12 bases remaining between them. The CDR3 here is CASSLSGTLQETQYF. The CDR3 nucleotides are TGTGCCAGCAGCTTATCCGGGACGTTACAAGAGACCCAGTACTTC.

This clonotype was seen ten or more times. The rearrangement uses TRBV3-1 and TRBJ2-2, with TRBD2 matching over 9 bases. Germline trimming cut 4 bases from V and 4 bases from J; bases unmatched to any gene: 7. Germline values: CDR1 LGHDT, CDR2 YNNKEL (reference sequence). The CDR3 runs 16 residues. The CDR3 loop reads CASSLTAGGSTGELFF. In DNA form, the CDR3 reads TGTGCCAGCAGCCTCACGGCGGGAGGGTCCACCGGGGAGCTGTTTTTT.

This clonotype was found many times. The rearrangement links TRBV12-3 or TRBV12-4 to TRBJ2-7, with D perhaps matching TRBD1 (6 bases). Trimming took 3 bases from V and 4 from J, leaving 16 bases between them. The CDR3 is 15 amino acids. CDR3 bases: TGTGCCAGCAGTTTCATGCCTGGGGGCCCTTACGAGCAGTACTTC. Amino acid sequence: CASSFMPGGPYEQYF.

This clonotype was recorded at least ten times. The rearrangement uses TRBV12-3 or TRBV12-4 and TRBJ2-7, with 9 bases lining up with TRBD1. This CDR3 is built from 15 residues. V lost 6 bases, J lost 4 bases, and 10 bases stayed unmatched. The CDR3 here is CASSPTRDRAYEQYF. DNA for the CDR3: TGTGCCAGCAGCCCTACCCGGGACAGGGCTTACGAGCAGTACTTC.

A remark on this clonotype: This likely comes from a read error, as the CDR3 has no conserved phenylalanine or tryptophan at its end. The rearrangement links TRBV12-3 or TRBV12-4 to TRBJ1-5; D remains ambiguous. The CDR3 has 13 residues. The CDR3 DNA reads TGCGCCAGCAGTTTAGCTAGCAATCAGCCCCAGCATTAT. It codes for CASSLASNQPQHY.

The chain combines TRBV20-1 with TRBJ2-2; 8 bases are shared with TRBD1. The ends lost 1 base at V and 6 bases at J; junction bases unmatched: 10. Germline CDR1 DFQATT, CDR2 SNEGSKA (reference sequence). The CDR3 totals 16 residues. The CDR3 bases are TGCAGTGCTAGAGGGGGTGTCAGGGGGCTCTCCGGGGAGCTGTTTTTT. Its translation: CSARGGVRGLSGELFF.